This T cell receptor beta chain was recorded in a study of OX40 agonist ivuxolimab in advanced cancers. As for the study in general: The patients' treatment was ivuxolimab, an agonistic anti-OX40 (CD134) antibody. The dose-escalation cohort was roughly 83% male, with a mean age of around 60 years, ranging about 20 to 79.

Concerning this clone: Its specificity is unknown.

CDR3 length: 12 amino acids. Germline V lookup: CDR1 SGHRS, CDR2 YFSETQ. The ends lost 3 bases at V and 3 bases at J; junction bases unmatched: 0. Study-wide points: Clonal expansion was seen in CD4+ and CD8+ blood T cells by week 6 at 0.1 to 3.0 mg/kg. Specificity for antigen went undetermined in the expanded peripheral T cells.

The method was immunoSEQ multiplex PCR; TCRdb's version includes in-frame clones alone and lacks a portion of them. The sample has 45,000 to 60,000 clones, roughly nine tenths seen once; the top ten hold 5.5% to 7.5%. The chain uses TRBV5-1 and TRBJ2-7, with 7 positions matching TRBD1. The sequence came from an adult with an advanced solid tumor such as melanoma, head and neck, liver or kidney cancer. The source material was CD4+ or CD8+ T cells sorted from blood, sampled in a trial of the OX40 agonist ivuxolimab. The CDR3 nucleotides read TGCGCCAGCAGCTGGGACAGCTACGAGCAGTACTTC. Amino acid sequence: CASSWDSYEQYF.